The entry that follows covers one TCR beta chain sequence. As yet, its antigen is unknown. This entry belongs to a study of response to subunit inactivated influenza vaccine. General observations from the study: Authors suggested that a seasonal influenza vaccination recruits few new T cells each time.

TCRdb passed the RT-PCR reads through MiXCR, listing each CDR3 protein once. This sample has 500,000 or so distinct CDR3 sequences, with approximately 15% found just once. This CDR3 region has 16 residues. CDR1 and CDR2 (germline): DFQATT, SNEGSKA (reference sequence). Trimming stripped 2 bases from V and 3 bases from J, with 17 bases between. This specimen consisted of CD4+ T cells sorted from PBMCs, obtained approximately 25 months after vaccination. The sequence derives from a man aged 45 to 75 who received an inactivated influenza vaccine. The chain is built from TRBV20-1 and TRBJ1-5, with unresolved D. The CDR3 nucleotides are TGCAGTGCTAGAAGCCCCAATCTCGACTCCAATCAGCCCCAGCATTTT. Translating it yields CSARSPNLDSNQPQHF.